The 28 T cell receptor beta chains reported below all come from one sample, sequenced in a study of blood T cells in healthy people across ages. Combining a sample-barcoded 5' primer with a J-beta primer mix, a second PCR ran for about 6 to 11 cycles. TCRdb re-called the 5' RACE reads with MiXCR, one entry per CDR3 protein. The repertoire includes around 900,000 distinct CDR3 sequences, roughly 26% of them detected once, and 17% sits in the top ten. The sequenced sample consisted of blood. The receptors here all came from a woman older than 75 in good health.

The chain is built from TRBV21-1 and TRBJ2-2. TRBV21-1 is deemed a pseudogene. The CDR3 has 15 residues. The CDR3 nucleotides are TGTGCCAGCACCACCCGACGAAGGCGAATCGGGGAGCGGTTTTTT. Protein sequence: CASTTRRRRIGERFF.

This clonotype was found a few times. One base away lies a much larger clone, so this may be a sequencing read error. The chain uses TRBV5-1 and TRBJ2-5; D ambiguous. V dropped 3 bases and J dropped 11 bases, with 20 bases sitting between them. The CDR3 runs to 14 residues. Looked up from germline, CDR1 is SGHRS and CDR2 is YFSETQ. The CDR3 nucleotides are TGCGCCAGCAGCTCGCCAGCTTCAATAAATGAGCAGTACTTC. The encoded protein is CASSSPASINEQYF.

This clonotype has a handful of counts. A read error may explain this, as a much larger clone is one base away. The CDR3 here is CASSQDWDRGGNEQFF. CDR3 DNA sequence: TGCGCCAGCAGCCAGGATTGGGACAGGGGTGGGAATGAGCAGTTCTTC. The chain carries TRBV4-3 and TRBJ2-1; 10 nucleotides match TRBD1. This CDR3 spans 16 amino acids. Germline CDR1 is LGHNA and CDR2 is YSLEER. V was pared by 3 bases and J by 7 bases, with 9 bases of the junction left unmatched.

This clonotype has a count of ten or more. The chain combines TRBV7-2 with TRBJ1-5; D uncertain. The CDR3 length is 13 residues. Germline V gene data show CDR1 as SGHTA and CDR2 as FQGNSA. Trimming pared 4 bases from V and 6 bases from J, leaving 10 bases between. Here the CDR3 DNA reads TGTGCCAGCAGCTACCGAGGCGGTCAGCCCCAGCATTTT. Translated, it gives CASSYRGGQPQHF.

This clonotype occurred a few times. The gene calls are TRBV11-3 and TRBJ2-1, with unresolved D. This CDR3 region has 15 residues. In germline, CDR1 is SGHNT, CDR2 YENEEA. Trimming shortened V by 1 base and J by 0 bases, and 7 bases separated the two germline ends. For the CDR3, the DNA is TGTGCCAGCAGCTTAGGGGTGACCTCCTACAATGAGCAGTTCTTC. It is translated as CASSLGVTSYNEQFF.

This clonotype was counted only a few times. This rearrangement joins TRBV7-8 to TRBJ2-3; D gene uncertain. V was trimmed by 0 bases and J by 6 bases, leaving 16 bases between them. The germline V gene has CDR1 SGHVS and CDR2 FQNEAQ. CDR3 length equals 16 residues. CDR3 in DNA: TGTGCCAGCAGCTTAGCGTCACGGCAAAGCGCGGATACGCAGTATTTT. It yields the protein CASSLASRQSADTQYF.

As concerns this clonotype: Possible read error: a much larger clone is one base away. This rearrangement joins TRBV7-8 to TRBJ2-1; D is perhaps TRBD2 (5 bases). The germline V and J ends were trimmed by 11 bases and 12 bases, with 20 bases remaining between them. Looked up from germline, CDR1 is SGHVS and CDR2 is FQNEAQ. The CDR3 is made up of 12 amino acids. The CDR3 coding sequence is TGTGCCGGCACCAAGGTAGGCGGGCCGCAGTTCTTC. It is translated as CAGTKVGGPQFF.

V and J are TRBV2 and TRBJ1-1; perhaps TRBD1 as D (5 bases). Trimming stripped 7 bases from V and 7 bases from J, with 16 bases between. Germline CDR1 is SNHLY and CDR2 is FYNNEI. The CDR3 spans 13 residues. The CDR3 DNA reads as TGTGCCAGCAATCCGACAGAAGCTTTTGAAGCTTTCTTT. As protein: CASNPTEAFEAFF.

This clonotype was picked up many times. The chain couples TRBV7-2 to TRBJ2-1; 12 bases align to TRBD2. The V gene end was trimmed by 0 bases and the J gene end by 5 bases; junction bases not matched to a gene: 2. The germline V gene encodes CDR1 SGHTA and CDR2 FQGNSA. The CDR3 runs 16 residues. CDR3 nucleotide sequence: TGTGCCAGCAGCTTAGCTTCTAGCGGGGGGGACAATGAGCAGTTCTTC. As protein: CASSLASSGGDNEQFF.

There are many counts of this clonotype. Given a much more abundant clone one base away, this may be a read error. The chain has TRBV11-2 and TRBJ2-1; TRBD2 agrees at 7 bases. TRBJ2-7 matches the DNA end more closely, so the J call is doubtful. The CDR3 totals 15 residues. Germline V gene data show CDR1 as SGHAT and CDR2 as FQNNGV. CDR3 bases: TGTGCCAGCAGCTTAGTAGCGGGTTCCTACAATGAGCAGTACTTC. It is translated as CASSLVAGSYNEQYF.

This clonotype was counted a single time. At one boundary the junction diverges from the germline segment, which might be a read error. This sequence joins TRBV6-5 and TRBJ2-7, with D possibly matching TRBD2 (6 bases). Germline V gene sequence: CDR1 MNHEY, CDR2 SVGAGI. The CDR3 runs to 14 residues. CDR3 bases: TGTGCCGCCAAACTGTGGGAGGAGTCCTACGAGCAGGACTTC. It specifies CAAKLWEESYEQDF.

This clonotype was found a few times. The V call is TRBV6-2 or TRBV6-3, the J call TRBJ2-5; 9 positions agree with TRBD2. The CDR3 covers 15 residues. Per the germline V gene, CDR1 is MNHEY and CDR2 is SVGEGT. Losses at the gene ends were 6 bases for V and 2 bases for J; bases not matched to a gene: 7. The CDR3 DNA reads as TGTGCCAGCAGCAGCGGGGGGCTAATTCAAGAGACCCAGTACTTC. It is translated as CASSSGGLIQETQYF.

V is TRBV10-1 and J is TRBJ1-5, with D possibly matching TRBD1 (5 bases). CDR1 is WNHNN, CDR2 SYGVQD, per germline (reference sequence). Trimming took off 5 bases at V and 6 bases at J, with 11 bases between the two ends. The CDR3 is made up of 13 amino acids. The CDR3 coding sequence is TGCGCCAGCAGTCAGGGCCTCAGTCAGCCCCAGCATTTT. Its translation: CASSQGLSQPQHF.

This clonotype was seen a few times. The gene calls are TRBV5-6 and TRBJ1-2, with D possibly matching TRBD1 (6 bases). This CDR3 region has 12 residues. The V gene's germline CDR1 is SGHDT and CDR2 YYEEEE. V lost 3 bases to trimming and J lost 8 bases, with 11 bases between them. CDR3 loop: CASSWGAIGYTF. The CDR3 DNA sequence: TGTGCCAGCAGCTGGGGGGCCATCGGCTACACCTTC. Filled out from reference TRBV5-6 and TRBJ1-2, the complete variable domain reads DAGVTQSPTHLIKTRGQQVTLRCSPKSGHDTVSWYQQALGQGPQFIFQYYEEEERQRGNFPDRFSGHQFPNYSSELNVNALLLGDSALYLCASSWGAIGYTFGSGTRLTVV.

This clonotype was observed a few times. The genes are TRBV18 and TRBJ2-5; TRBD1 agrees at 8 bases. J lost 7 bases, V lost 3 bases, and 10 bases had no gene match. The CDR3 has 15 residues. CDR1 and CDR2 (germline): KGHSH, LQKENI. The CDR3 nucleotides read TGTGCCAGCTCACCTCCAATTGGACAGGGAGGGACCCAGTACTTC. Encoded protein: CASSPPIGQGGTQYF.

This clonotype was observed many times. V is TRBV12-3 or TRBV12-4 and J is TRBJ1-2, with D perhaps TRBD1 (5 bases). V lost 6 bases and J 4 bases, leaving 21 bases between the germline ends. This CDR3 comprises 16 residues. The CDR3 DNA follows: TGTGCCAGCAGCCGACGTGGGGACCCTCGGGGCTATGGCTACACCTTC. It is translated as CASSRRGDPRGYGYTF.

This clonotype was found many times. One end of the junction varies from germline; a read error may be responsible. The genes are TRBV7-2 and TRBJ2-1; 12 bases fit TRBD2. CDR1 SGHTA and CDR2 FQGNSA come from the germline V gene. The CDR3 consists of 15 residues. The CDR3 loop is CASSLAGGPGNEQFF. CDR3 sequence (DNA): TGTGCCAGCAGCCTAGCGGGGGGGCCGGGCAATGAGCAGTTCTTC.

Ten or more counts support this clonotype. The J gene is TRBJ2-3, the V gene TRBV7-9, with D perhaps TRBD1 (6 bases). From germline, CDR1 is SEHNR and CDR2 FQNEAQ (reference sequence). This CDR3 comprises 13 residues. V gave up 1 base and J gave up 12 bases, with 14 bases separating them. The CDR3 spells CASSLGGQQFQYF. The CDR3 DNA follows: TGTGCCAGCAGCTTAGGCGGACAGCAGTTCCAGTATTTT. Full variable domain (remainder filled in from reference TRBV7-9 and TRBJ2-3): DTGVSQNPRHKITKRGQNVTFRCDPISEHNRLYWYRQTLGQGPEFLTYFQNEAQLEKSRLLSDRFSAERPKGSFSTLEIQRTEQGDSAMYLCASSLGGQQFQYFGPGTRLTVL.

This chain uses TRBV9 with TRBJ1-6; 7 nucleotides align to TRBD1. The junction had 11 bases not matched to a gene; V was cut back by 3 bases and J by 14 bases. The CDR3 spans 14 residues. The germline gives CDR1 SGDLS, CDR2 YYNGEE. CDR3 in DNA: TGTGCCAGCAGCGCCGATCTGGAGACAGGGACCCTCCACTTT. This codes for CASSADLETGTLHF.

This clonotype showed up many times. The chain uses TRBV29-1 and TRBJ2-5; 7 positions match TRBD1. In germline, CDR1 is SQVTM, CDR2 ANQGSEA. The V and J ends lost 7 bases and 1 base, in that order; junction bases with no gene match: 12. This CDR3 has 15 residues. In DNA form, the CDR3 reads TGCAGCGCGCGGATTGGACGGGACAGCCAAGAGACCCAGTACTTC. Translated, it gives CSARIGRDSQETQYF.

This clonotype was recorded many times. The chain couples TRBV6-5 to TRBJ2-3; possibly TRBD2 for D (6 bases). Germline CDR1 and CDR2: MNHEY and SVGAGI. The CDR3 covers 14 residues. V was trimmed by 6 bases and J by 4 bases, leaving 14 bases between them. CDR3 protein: CASSLWGESDTQYF. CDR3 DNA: TGTGCCAGCAGCCTCTGGGGGGAATCAGATACGCAGTATTTT.

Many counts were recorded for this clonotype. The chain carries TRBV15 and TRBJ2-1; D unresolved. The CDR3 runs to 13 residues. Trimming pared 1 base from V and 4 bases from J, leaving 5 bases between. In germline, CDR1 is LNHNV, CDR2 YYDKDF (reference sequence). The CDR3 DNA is TGTGCCACCAGCAGAGTCGGTTACAATGAGCAGTTCTTC. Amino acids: CATSRVGYNEQFF. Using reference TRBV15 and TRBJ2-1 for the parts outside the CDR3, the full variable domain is DAMVIQNPRYQVTQFGKPVTLSCSQTLNHNVMYWYQQKSSQAPKLLFHYYDKDFNNEADTPDNFQSRRPNTSFCFLDIRSPGLGDTAMYLCATSRVGYNEQFFGPGTRLTVL.

The CDR3 sequence: CASNPGGGSAYEQYF. The CDR3 DNA sequence: TGTGCCAGCAACCCAGGGGGAGGCTCTGCCTACGAGCAGTACTTC. This chain joins TRBV6-5 and TRBJ2-7; D is perhaps TRBD1 (7 bases). CDR1 and CDR2 from the germline V gene are MNHEY and SVGAGI. CDR3 length: 15 residues. Trimming removed 7 bases at V and 2 bases at J, with 18 bases between.

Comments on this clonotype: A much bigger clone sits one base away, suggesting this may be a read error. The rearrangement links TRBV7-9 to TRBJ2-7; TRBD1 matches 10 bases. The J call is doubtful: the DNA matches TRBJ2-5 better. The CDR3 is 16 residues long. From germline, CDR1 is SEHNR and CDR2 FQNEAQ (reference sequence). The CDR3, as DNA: TGTGCCAGCAGCTCCCCGGGACAGGGGACGGGGGAGACCCAGTACTTC. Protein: CASSSPGQGTGETQYF.

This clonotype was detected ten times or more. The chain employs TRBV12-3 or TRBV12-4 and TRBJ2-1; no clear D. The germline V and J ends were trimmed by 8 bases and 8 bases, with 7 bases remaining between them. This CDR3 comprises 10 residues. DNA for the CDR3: TGTGCCAGCGGGCGTTATGAGCAGTTCTTC. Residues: CASGRYEQFF.

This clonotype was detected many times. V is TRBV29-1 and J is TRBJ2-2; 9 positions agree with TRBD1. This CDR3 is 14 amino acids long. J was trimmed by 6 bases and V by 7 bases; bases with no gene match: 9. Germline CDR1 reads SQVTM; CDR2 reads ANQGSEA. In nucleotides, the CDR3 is TGCAGCGCTGCCGAGGACAGGGGAGCCGGGGAGCTGTTTTTT. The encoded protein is CSAAEDRGAGELFF.

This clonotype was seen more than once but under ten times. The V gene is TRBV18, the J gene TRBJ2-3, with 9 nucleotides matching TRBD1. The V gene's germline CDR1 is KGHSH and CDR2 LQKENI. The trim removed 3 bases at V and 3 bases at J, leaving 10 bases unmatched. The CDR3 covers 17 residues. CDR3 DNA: TGTGCCAGCTCACCGTTACCCCAGGGACAGGGAACAGATACGCAGTATTTT. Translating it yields CASSPLPQGQGTDTQYF.

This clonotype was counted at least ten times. The CDR3 sequence is CSASGSNQPQHF. DNA of the CDR3: TGCAGTGCTAGTGGTAGCAATCAGCCCCAGCATTTT. The chain couples TRBV20-1 to TRBJ1-5; D ambiguous. This CDR3 comprises 12 residues. V was trimmed by 3 bases and J by 0 bases, leaving 3 bases between them. The germline V gene encodes CDR1 DFQATT and CDR2 SNEGSKA (reference sequence).